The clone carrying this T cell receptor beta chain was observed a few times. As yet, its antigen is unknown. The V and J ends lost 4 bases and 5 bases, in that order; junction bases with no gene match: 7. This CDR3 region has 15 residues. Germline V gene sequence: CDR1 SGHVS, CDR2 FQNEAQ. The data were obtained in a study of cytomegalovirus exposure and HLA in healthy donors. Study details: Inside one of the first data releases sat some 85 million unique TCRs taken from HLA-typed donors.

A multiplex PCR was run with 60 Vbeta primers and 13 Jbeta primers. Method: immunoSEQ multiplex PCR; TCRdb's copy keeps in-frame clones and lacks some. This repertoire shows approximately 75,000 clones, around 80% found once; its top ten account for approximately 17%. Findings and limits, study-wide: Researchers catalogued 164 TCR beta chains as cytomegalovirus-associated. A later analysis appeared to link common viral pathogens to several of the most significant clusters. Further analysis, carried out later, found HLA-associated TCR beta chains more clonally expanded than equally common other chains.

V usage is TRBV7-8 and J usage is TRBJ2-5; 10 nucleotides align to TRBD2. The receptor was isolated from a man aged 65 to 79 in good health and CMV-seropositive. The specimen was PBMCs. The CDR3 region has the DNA TGTGCCAGCAGCTCGCTAGCGGGGGTACATGAGACCCAGTACTTC. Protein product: CASSSLAGVHETQYF.